The 8 T cell receptor beta chains given below trace back to one sample, sequenced in a study of CD8+CD57+ T cells in acquired aplastic anemia. The use of genomic DNA as template underpinned the TCR beta VDJ and CDR3 profiling. Using its own MiXCR run on the reads, TCRdb lists one record per CDR3 protein. In the table there are under 200,000 distinct CDR3 sequences, 35% to 55% of which are singletons. The sequencing sample was made of sorted CD4+, CD8+, or CD8+CD57+ T cells (not recorded which) from PBMCs. These receptors were taken from a human donor in good health.

At least ten counts were recorded for this clonotype. The chain recombines TRBV12-3 or TRBV12-4 with TRBJ2-1; TRBD2 aligns across 11 bases. The CDR3 sequence is 15 residues long. Trimming at V came to 8 bases and at J to 4 bases, leaving 7 bases not matched to a gene. CDR3 in DNA: TGTGCCAGCGGGGGGACTAGCGGACGATACAATGAGCAGTTCTTC. It encodes CASGGTSGRYNEQFF.

There are many counts of this clonotype. The rearrangement links TRBV9 to TRBJ2-7, with 7 bases lining up with TRBD2. The CDR3 contains 15 residues. The V gene's germline CDR1 is SGDLS and CDR2 YYNGEE. The J segment lost 3 bases and the V segment lost 1 base, leaving 7 bases of the junction unmatched. The CDR3 coding sequence is TGTGCCAGCAGCGTATCCGCGGGGGAAAACTACGAGCAGTACTTC. It specifies CASSVSAGENYEQYF.

This clonotype was counted ten times or more. The genes are TRBV5-1 and TRBJ2-5; maybe TRBD2 (5 bases). V was clipped by 4 bases and J by 3 bases, with 16 bases between them. Looked up from germline, CDR1 is SGHRS and CDR2 is YFSETQ. The CDR3 contains 15 residues. CDR3: CASSPSGQREETQYF. CDR3 DNA: TGCGCCAGCAGCCCTTCCGGCCAGAGGGAAGAGACCCAGTACTTC.

Of note for this clonotype: A read error may explain this, as a much larger clone is one base away. The chain recombines TRBV6-4 with TRBJ1-1; 9 bases line up with TRBD1. The V gene's germline CDR1 is MRHNA and CDR2 SNTAGT. The CDR3 runs to 14 residues. The CDR3 here is CASRQGAMNTEASF. The CDR3, as DNA: TGTGCCAGCAGACAGGGGGCTATGAACACTGAAGCTTCCTTT.

Concerning this clonotype: With a much larger clone just one base away, this may be a read error. The V gene is TRBV7-3, the J gene TRBJ2-1; D is unresolved. CDR1 and CDR2 (germline): SGHTA, FQGTGA. The CDR3 length is 14 residues. The CDR3 sequence is CASSLSNSYNGQFF. CDR3 DNA sequence: TGTGCCAGCAGCTTATCAAACTCCTACAATGGGCAGTTCTTC.

This clonotype was recorded many times. The rearrangement links TRBV19 to TRBJ1-6, with TRBD1 matching 8 bases. CDR1 and CDR2 from the germline V gene are LNHDA and SQIVND (reference sequence). This CDR3 comprises 14 residues. The V and J ends lost 7 bases and 7 bases, in that order; junction bases with no gene match: 6. The CDR3 region has the DNA TGTGCCAGTACCCAGACAGGGGACAATTCACCCCTCCACTTT. Translating gives CASTQTGDNSPLHF.

This clonotype appeared many times. The chain uses TRBV5-6 and TRBJ1-1; D not resolved. Trimming cost V 4 bases and J 1 base, with 11 bases left between them. This CDR3 is built from 14 residues. Germline V CDR1 and CDR2: SGHDT, YYEEEE. The CDR3 protein is CASSGWGRNTEAFF. The CDR3 DNA sequence: TGTGCCAGCAGCGGTTGGGGAAGGAACACTGAAGCTTTCTTT.

This clonotype was picked up many times. The V and J genes are TRBV9 and TRBJ1-6; D is unresolved. Germline V CDR1 and CDR2: SGDLS, YYNGEE. The CDR3 consists of 15 residues. Deletions cut 0 bases from V and 4 bases from J, with 8 bases between. The CDR3 here is CASSVAGGYNSPLHF. CDR3 bases: TGTGCCAGCAGCGTAGCCGGCGGATATAATTCACCCCTCCACTTT.